This is a list of T cell receptor beta chains from one sample in a study of pediatric ulcerative colitis. Produced via immunoSEQ multiplex PCR; TCRdb's table is partial and in-frame only. The sample has 55,000 to 65,000 clones, over 70% seen once. The sequenced sample consisted of blood. Every receptor here comes from a boy younger than 18 with moderate ulcerative colitis. Each CDR3 is given with its conserved first and last residue. Fields, in order: D gene, clone size, V gene, J gene, CDR3 protein, CDR3 DNA. D genes are given only for firm matches. Some rows mark clone size as missing; the rest say once, few, many or name a class of expanded clone.

d_gene: NA
abundance: few
v_gene: TRBV5-1
j_gene: TRBJ2-7
CDR3aa: CASSLGDEQYF
CDR3nt: TGCGCCAGCAGCTTGGGGGACGAGCAGTACTTC

d_gene: NA
abundance: NA
v_gene: TRBV7-2
j_gene: TRBJ2-2
CDR3aa: CASSSLSAGELFF
CDR3nt: TGTGCCAGCAGCTCTCTGTCGGCGGGGGAGCTGTTTTTT

d_gene: TRBD2
abundance: NA
v_gene: TRBV5-4
j_gene: TRBJ2-7
CDR3aa: CASSLGGTSEYEQYF
CDR3nt: TGTGCCAGCAGCTTGGGGGGGACTAGCGAGTACGAGCAGTACTTC

d_gene: NA
abundance: NA
v_gene: TRBV20-1
j_gene: TRBJ2-7
CDR3aa: CSALAKEQYF
CDR3nt: TGCAGTGCCCTCGCTAAGGAGCAGTACTTC

d_gene: NA
abundance: NA
v_gene: TRBV27
j_gene: TRBJ1-4
CDR3aa: CASSPQAWATNEKLFF
CDR3nt: TGTGCCAGCAGTCCACAGGCATGGGCAACTAATGAAAAACTGTTTTTT

d_gene: TRBD2
abundance: NA
v_gene: TRBV11-2
j_gene: TRBJ2-1
CDR3aa: CASSRVASGANEQFF
CDR3nt: TGTGCCAGCAGCCGTGTCGCTAGCGGGGCTAATGAGCAGTTCTTC

d_gene: NA
abundance: NA
v_gene: TRBV19
j_gene: TRBJ2-1
CDR3aa: CASSMRRGLGNEQFF
CDR3nt: TGTGCCAGTAGTATGAGAAGGGGCCTGGGCAATGAGCAGTTCTTC

d_gene: TRBD2
abundance: few
v_gene: TRBV29-1
j_gene: TRBJ2-1
CDR3aa: CSVGGLAGHSPGFF
CDR3nt: TGCAGCGTTGGGGGACTAGCGGGACACTCACCCGGGTTCTTC

d_gene: TRBD1
abundance: NA
v_gene: TRBV5-1
j_gene: TRBJ1-5
CDR3aa: CASSLGEGARNQPQHF
CDR3nt: TGCGCCAGCAGCTTGGGGGAGGGGGCTCGCAATCAGCCCCAGCATTTT

d_gene: NA
abundance: NA
v_gene: TRBV4-1
j_gene: TRBJ2-3
CDR3aa: CASTPAQSGEFEDTQYF
CDR3nt: TGCGCCAGCACCCCGGCCCAGTCGGGGGAGTTTGAAGATACGCAGTATTTT

d_gene: TRBD1
abundance: NA
v_gene: TRBV18
j_gene: TRBJ1-3
CDR3aa: CASSPQTGRDGNTIYF
CDR3nt: TGTGCCAGCTCACCCCAGACAGGGCGTGATGGAAACACCATATATTTT

d_gene: NA
abundance: once
v_gene: TRBV5-1
j_gene: TRBJ2-7
CDR3aa: CASSLSLLGLVNEQYF
CDR3nt: TGCGCCAGCAGCTTATCCCTCTTGGGGCTAGTCAACGAGCAGTACTTC

d_gene: NA
abundance: NA
v_gene: TRBV27
j_gene: TRBJ2-3
CDR3aa: CASRERDTQYF
CDR3nt: TGTGCCAGCAGGGAACGGGATACGCAGTATTTT

d_gene: NA
abundance: NA
v_gene: TRBV25-1
j_gene: TRBJ2-3
CDR3aa: CASSEFSRASATDTQYF
CDR3nt: TGTGCCAGCAGTGAATTCTCGCGGGCTAGCGCTACAGATACGCAGTATTTT

d_gene: TRBD1
abundance: NA
v_gene: TRBV2
j_gene: TRBJ2-5
CDR3aa: CASSPDRGRMETQYF
CDR3nt: TGTGCCAGCAGTCCGGACAGGGGGCGGATGGAGACCCAGTACTTC

d_gene: NA
abundance: NA
v_gene: TRBV6-6
j_gene: TRBJ2-3
CDR3aa: CASSQPGTGDTQYF
CDR3nt: TGTGCCAGCAGTCAACCGGGGACGGGAGATACGCAGTATTTT

d_gene: NA
abundance: few
v_gene: TRBV4-1
j_gene: TRBJ1-1
CDR3aa: CASSQTGVNTEAFF
CDR3nt: TGCGCCAGCAGCCAGACAGGAGTAAACACTGAAGCTTTCTTT

d_gene: NA
abundance: NA
v_gene: TRBV27
j_gene: TRBJ1-2
CDR3aa: CASSLLGQHGYTF
CDR3nt: TGTGCCAGCAGTTTACTTGGACAGCATGGCTACACCTTC

d_gene: NA
abundance: few
v_gene: TRBV2
j_gene: TRBJ1-3
CDR3aa: CASSEVRAAGNTIYF
CDR3nt: TGTGCCAGCAGTGAAGTAAGGGCAGCCGGAAACACCATATATTTT

d_gene: TRBD1
abundance: NA
v_gene: TRBV6-1
j_gene: TRBJ1-1
CDR3aa: CASSATDRGLTEAFF
CDR3nt: TGTGCCAGCAGTGCCACCGACAGGGGGTTGACTGAAGCTTTCTTT

d_gene: NA
abundance: NA
v_gene: TRBV6-5
j_gene: TRBJ2-5
CDR3aa: CASSYSAAQETQYF
CDR3nt: TGTGCCAGCAGTTACTCTGCAGCTCAAGAGACCCAGTACTTC

d_gene: NA
abundance: once
v_gene: TRBV4-3
j_gene: TRBJ1-2
CDR3aa: CASSQSLGIHYGYTF
CDR3nt: TGCGCCAGCAGCCAGAGTTTAGGGATTCACTATGGCTACACCTTC

d_gene: TRBD2
abundance: NA
v_gene: TRBV9
j_gene: TRBJ2-7
CDR3aa: CASSVGGEGEQYF
CDR3nt: TGTGCCAGCAGCGTAGGTGGGGAGGGGGAGCAGTACTTC

d_gene: NA
abundance: NA
v_gene: TRBV30
j_gene: TRBJ1-6
CDR3aa: CAWSGRTGAWTPLHF
CDR3nt: TGTGCCTGGAGTGGGCGGACCGGCGCTTGGACACCCCTCCACTTT

d_gene: NA
abundance: NA
v_gene: TRBV5-4
j_gene: TRBJ2-7
CDR3aa: CASSLVSVNEQYF
CDR3nt: TGTGCCAGCAGCTTAGTATCGGTCAACGAGCAGTACTTC

d_gene: NA
abundance: NA
v_gene: TRBV7-8
j_gene: TRBJ2-5
CDR3aa: CASSSGGFGETQYF
CDR3nt: TGTGCCAGCAGCTCTGGAGGGTTCGGCGAGACCCAGTACTTC

d_gene: TRBD1
abundance: NA
v_gene: TRBV27
j_gene: TRBJ1-1
CDR3aa: CASSLYAPIGGYSTEAFF
CDR3nt: TGTGCCAGCAGTTTATATGCCCCCATAGGGGGCTACTCCACTGAAGCTTTCTTT

d_gene: TRBD1
abundance: NA
v_gene: TRBV6-5
j_gene: TRBJ2-1
CDR3aa: CASSSDRGSYNEQFF
CDR3nt: TGTGCCAGCAGTTCGGACAGGGGATCCTACAATGAGCAGTTCTTC

d_gene: NA
abundance: NA
v_gene: TRBV19
j_gene: TRBJ1-1
CDR3aa: CASSKGGTGRYTEAFF
CDR3nt: TGTGCCAGTAGTAAGGGGGGGACGGGAAGGTACACTGAAGCTTTCTTT

d_gene: TRBD1
abundance: NA
v_gene: TRBV7-9
j_gene: TRBJ2-1
CDR3aa: CASSADRGTYNEQFF
CDR3nt: TGTGCCAGCAGCGCAGACAGGGGCACCTACAATGAGCAGTTCTTC

d_gene: NA
abundance: once
v_gene: TRBV6-1
j_gene: TRBJ2-7
CDR3aa: CASGGFGGQIEQYF
CDR3nt: TGTGCCAGCGGGGGGTTTGGCGGCCAAATCGAGCAGTACTTC

d_gene: NA
abundance: few
v_gene: TRBV11-2
j_gene: TRBJ1-1
CDR3aa: CASSPDSNTEAFF
CDR3nt: TGTGCCAGCAGCCCAGATTCGAACACTGAAGCTTTCTTT

d_gene: TRBD1
abundance: NA
v_gene: TRBV25-1
j_gene: TRBJ2-1
CDR3aa: CASSRGDRGPYNEQFF
CDR3nt: TGTGCCAGCAGTCGGGGGGACAGGGGTCCCTACAATGAGCAGTTCTTC

d_gene: NA
abundance: NA
v_gene: TRBV5-6
j_gene: TRBJ2-7
CDR3aa: CASRLRGAPDSYEQYF
CDR3nt: TGTGCCAGCAGGTTGAGGGGGGCTCCGGATTCCTACGAGCAGTACTTC

d_gene: TRBD1
abundance: once
v_gene: TRBV19
j_gene: TRBJ2-7
CDR3aa: CASSPRTTGGRRGEQYF
CDR3nt: TGTGCCAGTAGTCCCCGGACTACAGGGGGTCGGAGGGGGGAGCAGTACTTC

d_gene: NA
abundance: once
v_gene: TRBV29-1
j_gene: TRBJ1-2
CDR3aa: CSVEPWNAGGYTF
CDR3nt: TGCAGCGTTGAGCCTTGGAACGCAGGGGGCTACACCTTC

d_gene: TRBD2
abundance: NA
v_gene: TRBV4-2
j_gene: TRBJ2-1
CDR3aa: CASRPSGRVLNEQFF
CDR3nt: TGTGCCAGCAGACCTAGCGGCCGCGTTCTCAATGAGCAGTTCTTC

d_gene: NA
abundance: NA
v_gene: TRBV27
j_gene: TRBJ1-1
CDR3aa: CASSLSSSTEAFF
CDR3nt: TGTGCCAGCAGTTTATCGAGCTCCACTGAAGCTTTCTTT